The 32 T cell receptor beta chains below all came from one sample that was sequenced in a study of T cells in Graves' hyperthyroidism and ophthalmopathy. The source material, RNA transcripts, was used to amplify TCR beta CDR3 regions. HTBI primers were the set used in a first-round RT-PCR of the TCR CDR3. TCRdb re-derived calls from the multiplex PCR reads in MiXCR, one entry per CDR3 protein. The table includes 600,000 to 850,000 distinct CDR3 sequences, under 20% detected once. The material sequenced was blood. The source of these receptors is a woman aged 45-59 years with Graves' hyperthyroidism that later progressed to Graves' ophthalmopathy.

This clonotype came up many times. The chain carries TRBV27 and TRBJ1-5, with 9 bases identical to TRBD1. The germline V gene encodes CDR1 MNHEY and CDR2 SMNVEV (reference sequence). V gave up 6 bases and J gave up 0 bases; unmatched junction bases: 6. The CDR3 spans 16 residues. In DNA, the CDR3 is TGTGCCAGCAGCCGGGACAGGGACGGTAGCAATCAGCCCCAGCATTTT. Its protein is CASSRDRDGSNQPQHF.

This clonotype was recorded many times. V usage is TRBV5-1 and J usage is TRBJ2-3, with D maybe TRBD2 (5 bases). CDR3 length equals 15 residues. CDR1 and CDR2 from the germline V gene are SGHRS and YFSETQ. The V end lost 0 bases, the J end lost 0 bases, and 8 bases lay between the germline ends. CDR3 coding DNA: TGCGCCAGCAGCTTGGCCGGGGTGAGCACAGATACGCAGTATTTT. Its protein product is CASSLAGVSTDTQYF.

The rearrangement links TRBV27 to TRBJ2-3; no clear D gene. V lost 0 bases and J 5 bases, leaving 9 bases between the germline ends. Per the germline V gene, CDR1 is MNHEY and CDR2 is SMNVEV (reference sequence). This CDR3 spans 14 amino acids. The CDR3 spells CASSLSGTVDTQYF. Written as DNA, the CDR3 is TGTGCCAGCAGTTTATCGGGAACAGTAGATACGCAGTATTTT.

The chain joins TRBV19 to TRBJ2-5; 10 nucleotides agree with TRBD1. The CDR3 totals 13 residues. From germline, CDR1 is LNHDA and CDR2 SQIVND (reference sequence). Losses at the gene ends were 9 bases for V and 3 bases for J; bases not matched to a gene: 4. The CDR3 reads CASAGTGEETQYF. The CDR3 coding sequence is TGTGCCAGCGCAGGGACAGGGGAAGAGACCCAGTACTTC.

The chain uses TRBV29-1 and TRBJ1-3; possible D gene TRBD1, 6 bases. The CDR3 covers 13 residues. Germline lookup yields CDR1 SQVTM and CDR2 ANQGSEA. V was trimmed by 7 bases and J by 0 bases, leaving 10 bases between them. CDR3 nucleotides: TGCAGCGCAGGGGAAACCTCTGGAAACACCATATATTTT. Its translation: CSAGETSGNTIYF.

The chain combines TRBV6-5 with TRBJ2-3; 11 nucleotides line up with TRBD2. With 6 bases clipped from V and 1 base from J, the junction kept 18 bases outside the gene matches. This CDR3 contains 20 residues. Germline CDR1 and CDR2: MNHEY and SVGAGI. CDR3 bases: TGTGCCAGCAGCTTAACCTGGGGGCTAGCGGGAGGCCCCCGCACAGATACGCAGTATTTT. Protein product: CASSLTWGLAGGPRTDTQYF.

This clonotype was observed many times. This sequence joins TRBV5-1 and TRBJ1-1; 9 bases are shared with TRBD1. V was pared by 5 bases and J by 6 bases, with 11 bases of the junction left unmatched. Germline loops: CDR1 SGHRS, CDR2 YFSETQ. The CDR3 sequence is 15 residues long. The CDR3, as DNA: TGCGCCAGCAGGGGACAGGGCTATCGAAACTCTGAAGCTTTCTTT. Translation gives CASRGQGYRNSEAFF.

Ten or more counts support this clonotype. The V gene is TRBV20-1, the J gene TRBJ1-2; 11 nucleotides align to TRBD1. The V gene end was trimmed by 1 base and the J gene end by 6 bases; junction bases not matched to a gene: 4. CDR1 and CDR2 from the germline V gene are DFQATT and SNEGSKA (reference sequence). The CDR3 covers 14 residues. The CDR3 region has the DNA TGCAGTGCTAGAGGGACAGGGGGCAACAATGGCTACACCTTC. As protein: CSARGTGGNNGYTF.

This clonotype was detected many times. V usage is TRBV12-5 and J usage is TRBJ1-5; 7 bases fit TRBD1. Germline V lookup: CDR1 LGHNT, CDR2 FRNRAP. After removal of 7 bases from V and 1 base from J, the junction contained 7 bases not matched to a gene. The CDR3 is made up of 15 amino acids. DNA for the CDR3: TGTGCTAGTGTTCCCCCAGGGGGGAGCAATCAGCCCCAGCATTTT. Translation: CASVPPGGSNQPQHF. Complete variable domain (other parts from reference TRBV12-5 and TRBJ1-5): DARVTQTPRHKVTEMGQEVTMRCQPILGHNTVFWYRQTMMQGLELLAYFRNRAPLDDSGMPKDRFSAEMPDATLATLKIQPSEPRDSAVYFCASVPPGGSNQPQHFGDGTRLSIL.

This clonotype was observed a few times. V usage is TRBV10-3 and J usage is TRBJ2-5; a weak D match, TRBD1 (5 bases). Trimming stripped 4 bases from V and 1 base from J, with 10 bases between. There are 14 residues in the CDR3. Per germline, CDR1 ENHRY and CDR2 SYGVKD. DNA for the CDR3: TGTGCCATCAGTGGTCAGGGAACCCAAGAGACCCAGTACTTC. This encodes CAISGQGTQETQYF.

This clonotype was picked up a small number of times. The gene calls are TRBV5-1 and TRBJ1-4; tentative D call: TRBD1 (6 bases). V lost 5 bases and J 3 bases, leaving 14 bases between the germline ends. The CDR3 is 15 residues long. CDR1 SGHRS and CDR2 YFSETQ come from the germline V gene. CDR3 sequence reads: CASRTAGAANEKLFF. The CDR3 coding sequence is TGCGCCAGCAGGACCGCAGGGGCGGCTAATGAAAAACTGTTTTTT.

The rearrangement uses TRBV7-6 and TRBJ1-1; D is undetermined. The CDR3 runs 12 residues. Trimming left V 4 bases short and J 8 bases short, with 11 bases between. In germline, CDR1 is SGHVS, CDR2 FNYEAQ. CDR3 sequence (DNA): TGTGCCAGCAGCTGTCCGGACGTGGAAGCTTTCTTT. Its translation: CASSCPDVEAFF. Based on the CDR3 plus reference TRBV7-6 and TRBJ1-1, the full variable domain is GAGVSQSPRYKVTKRGQDVALRCDPISGHVSLYWYRQALGQGPEFLTYFNYEAQQDKSGLPNDRFSAERPEGSISTLTIQRTEQRDSAMYRCASSCPDVEAFFGQGTRLTVV.

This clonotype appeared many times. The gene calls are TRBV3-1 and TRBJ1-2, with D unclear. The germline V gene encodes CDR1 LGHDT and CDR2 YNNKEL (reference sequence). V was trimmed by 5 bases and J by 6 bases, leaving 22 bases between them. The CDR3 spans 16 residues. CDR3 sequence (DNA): TGTGCCAGCAGCTACTTTTTCCGTTTGGATGGAAATGGCTACACCTTC. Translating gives CASSYFFRLDGNGYTF.

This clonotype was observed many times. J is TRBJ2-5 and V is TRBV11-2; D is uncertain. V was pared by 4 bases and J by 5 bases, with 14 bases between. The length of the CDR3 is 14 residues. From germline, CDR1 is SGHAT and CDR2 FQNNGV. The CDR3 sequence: CASSSSSEVETQYF. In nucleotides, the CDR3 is TGTGCCAGCAGCTCATCTAGTGAGGTGGAGACCCAGTACTTC. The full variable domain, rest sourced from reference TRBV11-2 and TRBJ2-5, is EAGVAQSPRYKIIEKRQSVAFWCNPISGHATLYWYQQILGQGPKLLIQFQNNGVVDDSQLPKDRFSAERLKGVDSTLKIQPAKLEDSAVYLCASSSSSEVETQYFGPGTRLLVL.

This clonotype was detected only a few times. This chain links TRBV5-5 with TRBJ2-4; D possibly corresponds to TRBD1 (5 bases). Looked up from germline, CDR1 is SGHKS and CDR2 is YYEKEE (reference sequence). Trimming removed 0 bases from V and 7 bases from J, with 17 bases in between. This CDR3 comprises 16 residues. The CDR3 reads CASSLGRGSDWNIQYF. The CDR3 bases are TGTGCCAGCAGCTTGGGAAGGGGTAGTGACTGGAACATTCAGTACTTC.

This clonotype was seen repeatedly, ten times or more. The CDR3 loop reads CASSRTGSGNTIYF. Written as DNA, the CDR3 is TGTGCCAGCAGCAGGACAGGGTCTGGAAACACCATATATTTT. The chain combines TRBV2 with TRBJ1-3; TRBD1 aligns across 8 bases. Germline-derived CDR1 and CDR2 are SNHLY and FYNNEI. The CDR3 spans 14 residues. Trimming cost V 6 bases and J 1 base; bases outside gene matches: 2.

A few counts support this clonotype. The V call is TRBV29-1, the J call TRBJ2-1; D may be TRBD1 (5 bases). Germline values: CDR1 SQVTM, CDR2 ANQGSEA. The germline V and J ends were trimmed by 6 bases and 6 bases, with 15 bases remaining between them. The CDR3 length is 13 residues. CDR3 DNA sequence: TGCAGCGTGGGGCCTTTAATAAGCAATGAGCAGTTCTTC. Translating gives CSVGPLISNEQFF.

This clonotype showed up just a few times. The CDR3, as DNA: TGCAGTGCTCATGGGGCAACAGGGCTTGATTCACCCCTCCACTTT. Protein sequence: CSAHGATGLDSPLHF. The chain couples TRBV20-1 to TRBJ1-6, with a possible D match to TRBD1 (6 bases). The germline V and J ends were trimmed by 5 bases and 8 bases, with 19 bases remaining between them. Germline V gene data show CDR1 as DFQATT and CDR2 as SNEGSKA (reference sequence). There are 15 residues in the CDR3.

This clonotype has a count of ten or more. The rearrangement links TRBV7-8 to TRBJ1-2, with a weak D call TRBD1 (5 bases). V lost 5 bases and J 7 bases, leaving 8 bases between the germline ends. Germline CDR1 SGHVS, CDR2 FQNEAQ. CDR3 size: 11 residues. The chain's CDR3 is CASSEGFGYTF. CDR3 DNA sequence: TGTGCCAGCAGCGAGGGGTTTGGCTACACCTTC.

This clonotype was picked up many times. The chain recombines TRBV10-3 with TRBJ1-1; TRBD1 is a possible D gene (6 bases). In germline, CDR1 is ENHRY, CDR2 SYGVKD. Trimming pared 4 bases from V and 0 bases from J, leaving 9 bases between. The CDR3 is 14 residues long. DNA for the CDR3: TGTGCCATCAGTGGAACAGGGATGAACACTGAAGCTTTCTTT. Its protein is CAISGTGMNTEAFF.

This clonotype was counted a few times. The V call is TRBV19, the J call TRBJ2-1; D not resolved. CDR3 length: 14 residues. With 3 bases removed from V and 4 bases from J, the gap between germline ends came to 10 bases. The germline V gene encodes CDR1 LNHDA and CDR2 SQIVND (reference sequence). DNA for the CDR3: TGTGCCAGTAGTATTTCTAGTCCATACAATGAGCAGTTCTTC. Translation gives CASSISSPYNEQFF. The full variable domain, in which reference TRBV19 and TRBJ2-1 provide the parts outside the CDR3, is DGGITQSPKYLFRKEGQNVTLSCEQNLNHDAMYWYRQDPGQGLRLIYYSQIVNDFQKGDIAEGYSVSREKKESFPLTVTSAQKNPTAFYLCASSISSPYNEQFFGPGTRLTVL.

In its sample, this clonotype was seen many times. The CDR3 region is CSAETSGGGQETQYF. The CDR3 coding sequence is TGCAGCGCCGAGACTAGCGGGGGGGGTCAAGAGACCCAGTACTTC. The rearrangement uses TRBV29-1 and TRBJ2-5; the match to TRBD2 covers 14 bases. CDR3 length equals 15 residues. CDR1 and CDR2 (germline): SQVTM, ANQGSEA. V lost 7 bases and J lost 2; bases outside the gene matches: 6.

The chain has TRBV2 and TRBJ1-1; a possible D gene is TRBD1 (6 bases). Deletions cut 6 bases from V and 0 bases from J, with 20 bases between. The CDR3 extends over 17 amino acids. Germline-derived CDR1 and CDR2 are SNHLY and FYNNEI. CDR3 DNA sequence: TGTGCCAGCAGAAAAGGGTCCAGGGGCCTACTGAACACTGAAGCTTTCTTT. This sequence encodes CASRKGSRGLLNTEAFF.

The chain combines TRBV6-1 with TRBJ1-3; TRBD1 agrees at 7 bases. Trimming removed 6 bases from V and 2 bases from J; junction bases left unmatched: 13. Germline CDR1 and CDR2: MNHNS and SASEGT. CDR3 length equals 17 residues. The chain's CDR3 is CASRTGTASMAGNTIYF. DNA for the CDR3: TGTGCCAGCAGAACCGGGACAGCCTCAATGGCTGGAAACACCATATATTTT.

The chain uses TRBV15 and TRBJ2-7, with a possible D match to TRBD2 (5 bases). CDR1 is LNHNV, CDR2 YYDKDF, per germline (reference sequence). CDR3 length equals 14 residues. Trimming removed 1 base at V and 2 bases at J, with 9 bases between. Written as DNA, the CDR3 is TGTGCCACCAGCAGAGGAGGGTCCCCCTACGAGCAGTACTTC. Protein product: CATSRGGSPYEQYF.

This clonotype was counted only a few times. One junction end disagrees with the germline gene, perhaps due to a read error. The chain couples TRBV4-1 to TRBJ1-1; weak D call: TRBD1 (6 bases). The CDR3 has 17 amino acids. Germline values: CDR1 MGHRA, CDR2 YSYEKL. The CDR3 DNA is TGCGCCAGCAGCCAACCCAGCAGGGGCAGGGCGAACAGTGAAGCTTTCTTT. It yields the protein CASSQPSRGRANSEAFF.

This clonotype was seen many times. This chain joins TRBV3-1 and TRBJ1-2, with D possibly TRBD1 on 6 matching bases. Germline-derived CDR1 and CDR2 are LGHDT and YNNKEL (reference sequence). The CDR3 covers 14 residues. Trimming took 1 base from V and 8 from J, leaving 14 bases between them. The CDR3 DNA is TGTGCCAGCAGCCAAGGTTACGGGGGCGTAGGCTACACCTTC. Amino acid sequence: CASSQGYGGVGYTF.

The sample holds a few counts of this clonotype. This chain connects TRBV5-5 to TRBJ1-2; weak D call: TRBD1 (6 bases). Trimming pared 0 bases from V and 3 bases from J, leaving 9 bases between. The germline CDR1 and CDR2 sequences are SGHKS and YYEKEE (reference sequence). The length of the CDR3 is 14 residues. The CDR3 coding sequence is TGTGCCAGCAGCTTGGTCCCAGGGGACTATGGCTACACCTTC. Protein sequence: CASSLVPGDYGYTF. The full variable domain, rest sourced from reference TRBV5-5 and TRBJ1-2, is DAGVTQSPTHLIKTRGQQVTLRCSPISGHKSVSWYQQVLGQGPQFIFQYYEKEERGRGNFPDRFSARQFPNYSSELNVNALLLGDSALYLCASSLVPGDYGYTFGSGTRLTVV.

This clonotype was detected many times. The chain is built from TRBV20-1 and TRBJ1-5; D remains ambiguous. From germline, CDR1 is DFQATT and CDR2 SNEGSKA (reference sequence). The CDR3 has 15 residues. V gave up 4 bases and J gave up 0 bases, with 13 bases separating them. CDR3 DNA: TGCAGTGCTACTCGGACGGACTATAGCAATCAGCCCCAGCATTTT. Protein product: CSATRTDYSNQPQHF.

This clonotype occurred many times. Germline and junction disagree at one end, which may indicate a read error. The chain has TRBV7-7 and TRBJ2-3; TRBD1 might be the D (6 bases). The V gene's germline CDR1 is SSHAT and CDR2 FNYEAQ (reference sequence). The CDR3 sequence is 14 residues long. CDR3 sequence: CASSPDRGRDTQYF. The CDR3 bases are TGTGCTAGCAGCCCGGACAGAGGAAGAGATACGCAGTATTTT.

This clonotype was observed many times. DNA of the CDR3: TGTGCCAGCAGAGGAACGACCCTCGGGGAGACCCAGTACTTC. Its translation is CASRGTTLGETQYF. The chain employs TRBV6-2 or TRBV6-3 and TRBJ2-5, with D unclear. The germline V gene has CDR1 MNHEY and CDR2 SVGEGT. Between the trimmed V and J ends, which lost 6 bases and 5 bases, there was a span of 16 bases. The CDR3 extends over 14 amino acids.

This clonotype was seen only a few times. CDR3 amino acids: CASSYSIADTQYF. CDR3 DNA sequence: TGTGCCAGCAGTTACTCGATAGCGGATACGCAGTATTTT. The chain combines TRBV6-5 with TRBJ2-3; a weak D match, TRBD2 (5 bases). V dropped 0 bases and J dropped 6 bases, with 7 bases sitting between them. In germline, CDR1 is MNHEY, CDR2 SVGAGI. This CDR3 comprises 13 residues.